Presented here are 5 T cell receptor beta chains from one specimen sequenced in a study of shared clonotypes between healthy human individuals. Data came from immunoSEQ multiplex PCR; TCRdb stores just in-frame clones and leaves some out. Among about 610,000 clones listed, 97% were seen once. The specimen was naive CD4+ T cells sorted from blood. The subset is: CD45RA+ positively selected. These receptors came from a woman aged 25 to 45 in good health.

The V gene is TRBV29-1, the J gene TRBJ2-1; D is ambiguous. Germline V lookup: CDR1 SQVTM, CDR2 ANQGSEA. Trimming took off 8 bases at V and 8 bases at J, with 10 bases between the two ends. The CDR3 totals 10 residues. The chain's CDR3 is CSIGAYEQFF. In DNA form, the CDR3 reads TGCAGCATTGGAGCCTATGAGCAGTTCTTC.

This clone was seen more than once but under ten times. The chain combines TRBV7-9 with TRBJ2-1; no definite D call. In germline, CDR1 is SEHNR, CDR2 FQNEAQ (reference sequence). Trimming shortened V by 5 bases and J by 9 bases, and 8 bases separated the two germline ends. This CDR3 has 11 residues. The CDR3 bases are TGTGCCAGCAGCGGCCAACCTGAGCAGTTCTTC. Translating gives CASSGQPEQFF.

This clone was observed once. The V and J genes are TRBV9 and TRBJ2-3; 10 positions agree with TRBD2. Looked up from germline, CDR1 is SGDLS and CDR2 is YYNGEE. CDR3 length equals 16 residues. With 4 bases clipped from V and 2 bases from J, the junction kept 7 bases outside the gene matches. CDR3 coding DNA: TGTGCCAGCAGCCCGCGGCTAGCGGGAGACACAGATACGCAGTATTTT. Translation: CASSPRLAGDTDTQYF. Variable domain in full (rest from reference TRBV9 and TRBJ2-3): DSGVTQTPKHLITATGQRVTLRCSPRSGDLSVYWYQQSLDQGLQFLIQYYNGEERAKGNILERFSAQQFPDLHSELNLSSLELGDSALYFCASSPRLAGDTDTQYFGPGTRLTVL.

V and J are TRBV5-4 and TRBJ2-7, with TRBD1 matching over 10 bases. The germline gives CDR1 SGHNT, CDR2 YYREEE (reference sequence). Losses at the gene ends were 2 bases for V and 2 bases for J; bases not matched to a gene: 4. The CDR3 has 15 amino acids. In nucleotides, the CDR3 is TGTGCCAGCAGCTTAGACAGGGGGCTACCCTACGAGCAGTACTTC. This codes for CASSLDRGLPYEQYF.

This chain connects TRBV7-3 to TRBJ1-1, with D maybe TRBD1 (5 bases). This CDR3 region has 13 residues. V was shortened by 0 bases and J by 5 bases, with 7 bases between the two germline ends. In germline, CDR1 is SGHTA, CDR2 FQGTGA. In DNA form, the CDR3 reads TGTGCCAGCAGCTTAACGGGGGTTACTGAAGCTTTCTTT. This translates into CASSLTGVTEAFF. The full variable domain, with the rest looked up from reference TRBV7-3 and TRBJ1-1, is GAGVSQTPSNKVTEKGKYVELRCDPISGHTALYWYRQSLGQGPEFLIYFQGTGAADDSGLPNDRFFAVRPEGSVSTLKIQRTERGDSAVYLCASSLTGVTEAFFGQGTRLTVV.